This passage covers 28 T cell receptor beta chains from one sample sequenced in a study of tumor-infiltrating lymphocytes in primary liver carcinoma. Without any cell sorting, about 18-30 mg of bulk tissue yielded co-extracted RNA and DNA. A primer in the constant region served to generate TCR beta cDNA from 450 to 600 ng of total RNA. A slightly modified ARM-PCR protocol with three nested multiplex PCR rounds produced these TCR beta libraries. PCR rounds one and two used TRBV1-TRBV30 forward primers with a C-beta reverse primer for 10 cycles each. Each CDR3 protein gets one entry after TCRdb re-called the multiplex PCR reads with MiXCR. The table has fewer than 85,000 distinct CDR3 sequences, roughly two thirds seen once; the top ten hold approximately 27%. Sequences were obtained from tumor-adjacent normal liver tissue. Receptors originate from a man aged 40-49 years with primary liver carcinoma and hepatitis B virus infection.

Note on this clonotype: Germline is not matched at one junction end, which may reflect a read error. The genes are TRBV4-1 and TRBJ2-1; possible D gene TRBD2, 5 bases. Germline V gene lookup returns CDR1 MGHRA and CDR2 YSYEKL. The CDR3 spans 17 residues. CDR3: CASSQGLAENSYNEQFF. The CDR3 nucleotides are TGCGCTAGCAGCCAAGGGCTAGCTGAAAACTCCTACAATGAGCAGTTCTTC.

This clonotype was seen many times. This chain uses TRBV13 with TRBJ2-7; no clear D. Trimming took 6 bases from V and 6 from J, leaving 9 bases between them. The CDR3 loop spans 11 amino acids. CDR1 and CDR2 from the germline V gene are PRHDT and FYEKMQ (reference sequence). CDR3 region: CASRYSGEQYF. The CDR3, as DNA: TGTGCCAGCAGGTACTCGGGCGAGCAGTACTTC.

Notes on this clonotype: Sequence at one end of the junction differs from germline and may be a read error. In DNA, the CDR3 is TGTGCCAGTAGTTACTTCTCAAGTGGGGAGCTGTTTTTT. It encodes CASSYFSSGELFF. The chain joins TRBV6-2 or TRBV6-3 to TRBJ2-2; D unresolved. CDR1 is MNHEY and CDR2 is SVGEGT in the germline V gene. CDR3 length: 13 amino acids.

Notes on this clonotype: Germline is not matched at one junction end, which may reflect a read error. The chain carries TRBV4-2 and TRBJ2-7, with 11 bases fitting TRBD2. Germline CDR1 reads LGHNA; CDR2 reads YNFKEQ. This CDR3 is built from 16 residues. CDR3: CASGQATSGISYEQYF. For the CDR3, the DNA is TGTGCCAGCGGCCAAGCGACTAGCGGGATTTCCTACGAGCAGTACTTC.

In regard to this clonotype: One end of the junction varies from germline; a read error may be responsible. V gene TRBV10-2 combines with J gene TRBJ2-7; D is ambiguous. This CDR3 has 13 amino acids. Per the germline V gene, CDR1 is WSHSY and CDR2 is SAAADI. The CDR3 region is CASSEGPTYGQYF. CDR3 nucleotides: TGCGCCAGCAGTGAAGGCCCAACCTACGGGCAGTACTTC.

About this clonotype itself: Given a much more abundant clone one base away, this may be a read error. Likely a read error: the CDR3 ends without its conserved phenylalanine or tryptophan. This rearrangement joins TRBV4-3 to TRBJ2-1; a possible D gene is TRBD2 (6 bases). V lost 0 bases and J 5 bases, leaving 14 bases between the germline ends. Germline loops: CDR1 LGHNA, CDR2 YSLEER. The CDR3 totals 16 residues. The CDR3 bases are TGCGCCAGCAGCCAAGATAGGAGCGGGTTTCACAATGAGCAGTTCCTC. Translation gives CASSQDRSGFHNEQFL.

With respect to this clonotype: Since the CDR3 does not end with the conserved phenylalanine or tryptophan, this likely comes from a read error. This chain joins TRBV6-5 and TRBJ2-1; TRBD1 agrees at 7 bases. In germline, CDR1 is MNHEY, CDR2 SVGAGI. The CDR3 length is 15 residues. The CDR3 is CASSFPTGSYDEQFV. CDR3 DNA: TGTGCCAGCAGTTTCCCGACAGGGTCCTACGATGAGCAGTTCGTC.

V is TRBV29-1 and J is TRBJ2-5; 7 positions agree with TRBD2. This CDR3 contains 12 residues. The V gene end was trimmed by 8 bases and the J gene end by 4 bases; junction bases not matched to a gene: 7. Germline CDR1 is SQVTM and CDR2 is ANQGSEA. The CDR3 nucleotides are TGCAGCATTGGGAGCGGGGCAGAGACCCAGTACTTC. Its protein is CSIGSGAETQYF.

As for this clonotype: An end of the junction differs from the germline gene, which may be a read error. The chain recombines TRBV4-1 with TRBJ2-1; D is unresolved. Germline loops: CDR1 MGHRA, CDR2 YSYEKL. The CDR3 sequence is 15 residues long. This CDR3 is CASSQDGLSQNVQFF. In DNA form, the CDR3 reads TGCGCCAGCAGCCAAGATGGGTTATCACAAAATGTGCAGTTCTTC.

For this clonotype: At one end, the junction sequence differs from germline, possibly due to a read error. The J gene is TRBJ2-7, the V gene TRBV12-3 or TRBV12-4; tentatively, D is TRBD2 (5 bases). The CDR3 contains 14 residues. The CDR3 spells CASSLGSGFCEQYF. The CDR3 DNA sequence: TGTGCCAGTAGTTTGGGGAGTGGGTTTTGCGAGCAGTACTTC.

About this clonotype itself: At one end the junction does not follow the germline gene, possibly because of a read error. This chain uses TRBV6-2 or TRBV6-3 with TRBJ2-3; perhaps TRBD1 as D (6 bases). Germline CDR1 is MNHEY and CDR2 is SVGEGT. This CDR3 is 19 amino acids long. The CDR3 nucleotides are TGTGCCAGCAGTTACATCATCCAAGCAGGGGCAGCTCGGACAGTTACGCAGTATTTT. Protein product: CASSYIIQAGAARTVTQYF.

Concerning this clonotype: Relative to the germline gene, one junction end is altered; a read error may explain this. The genes are TRBV29-1 and TRBJ2-1; D possibly uses TRBD1 or TRBD2 (5 bases each). Germline V gene lookup returns CDR1 SQVTM and CDR2 ANQGSEA. CDR3 length: 15 amino acids. CDR3 DNA: TGCAGCATTGAAGGTGGAAGAGGGGTCCACAATGAGCAGTTCTTC. It codes for CSIEGGRGVHNEQFF.

This clonotype was seen ten or more times. This CDR3 reads CASSSIRGGNQETQYF. CDR3 nucleotide sequence: TGTGCCAGCAGTTCCATCCGGGGAGGAAACCAAGAGACCCAGTACTTC. The V call is TRBV7-9, the J call TRBJ2-5; tentative D call: TRBD2 (6 bases). The germline V gene has CDR1 SEHNR and CDR2 FQNEAQ (reference sequence). The germline V and J ends were trimmed by 6 bases and 0 bases, with 17 bases remaining between them. This CDR3 has 16 amino acids.

About this clonotype: A much larger clone differs by one base, so this may be a read error. The chain combines TRBV27 with TRBJ2-1; D uncertain. The V gene's germline CDR1 is MNHEY and CDR2 SMNVEV (reference sequence). V was cut by 5 bases and J by 4 bases, with 15 bases left in between. The CDR3 is 15 amino acids. The CDR3 DNA is TGTGCCAGCAGTCCATTAGTGGGTTCGTACAATGAGCAGTTCTTC. Amino acid sequence: CASSPLVGSYNEQFF.

Concerning this clonotype itself: An end of the junction differs from the germline gene, which may be a read error. The V call is TRBV11-1, the J call TRBJ2-7; D gene unclear. The CDR3 runs to 15 residues. From germline, CDR1 is SGHAT and CDR2 FQDESV (reference sequence). The CDR3 loop is CASSLGSRAFYEQRF. The CDR3 nucleotides read TGTGCCAGCAGCTTAGGCAGTAGAGCCTTCTACGAGCAGCGCTTC.

As concerns this clonotype: This may be a read error: a much more frequent sequence differs by one nucleotide. The gene calls are TRBV29-1 and TRBJ1-3; D remains unclear. This CDR3 has 12 amino acids. Trimming removed 5 bases from V and 3 bases from J, with 8 bases in between. CDR1 is SQVTM and CDR2 is ANQGSEA in the germline V gene. CDR3 nucleotides: TGCAGCGTTAAGGGAGATGGAAACACCATATATTTT. Amino acid sequence: CSVKGDGNTIYF.

On this clonotype itself: Being one base from a much bigger clone, this may be a read error. This chain links TRBV5-1 with TRBJ2-1; 8 bases are shared with TRBD1. This CDR3 is built from 15 residues. The V gene's germline CDR1 is SGHRS and CDR2 YFSETQ. The CDR3 nucleotides read TGCGCCAGCAGGGCAGGGGGCGGTTGGGACAATAAGCAGTTCTTC. Translated, it gives CASRAGGGWDNKQFF. The full variable domain, with the rest looked up from reference TRBV5-1 and TRBJ2-1, is KAGVTQTPRYLIKTRGQQVTLSCSPISGHRSVSWYQQTPGQGLQFLFEYFSETQRNKGNFPGRFSGRQFSNSRSEMNVSTLELGDSALYLCASRAGGGWDNKQFFGPGTRLTVL.

The table lists this clonotype with a few counts. This chain connects TRBV6-1 to TRBJ2-2, with D perhaps matching TRBD1 (5 bases). The germline gives CDR1 MNHNS, CDR2 SASEGT. The CDR3 is 16 amino acids. V was cut by 5 bases and J by 1 base, with 14 bases left in between. The CDR3 DNA reads TGTGCCAGCAGTAAAACACTACAGGTGAACACCGGGGAGCTGTTTTTT. Protein sequence: CASSKTLQVNTGELFF.

This clonotype has ten or more counts. This rearrangement joins TRBV6-2 or TRBV6-3 to TRBJ2-5, with a possible D match to TRBD2 (6 bases). CDR1 MNHEY and CDR2 SVGEGT come from the germline V gene. CDR3 length: 15 residues. The V end lost 5 bases, the J end lost 4 bases, and 17 bases lay between the germline ends. Here the CDR3 DNA reads TGTGCCAGCAGTACCCCTATCGGGAGTGGAGAGACCCAGTACTTC. This translates into CASSTPIGSGETQYF.

Points on this clonotype: As the CDR3 is not closed by the conserved phenylalanine or tryptophan, this likely results from a read error. CDR3 sequence reads: CASSFRGGPNEQFS. The DNA for the CDR3 is TGTGCCAGCAGTTTTCGGGGGGGGCCCAATGAGCAGTTCTCC. This rearrangement joins TRBV12-3 or TRBV12-4 to TRBJ2-1; 8 bases line up with TRBD2. With 3 bases clipped from V and 6 bases from J, the junction kept 4 bases outside the gene matches. The CDR3 is 14 amino acids.

About this clonotype itself: A single base separates this from a much larger clone, so it may be a read error. V gene TRBV11-2 combines with J gene TRBJ2-4; maybe TRBD1 (5 bases). The CDR3 totals 20 residues. From germline, CDR1 is SGHAT and CDR2 FQNNGV. The CDR3 DNA is TGTGCCAGCAGCTTGAGTGTGTCGGCAGACAGATCATTAGCCGAAAACATTCAGTATTTC. This translates into CASSLSVSADRSLAENIQYF.

With regard to this clonotype: Just one base apart from a much larger clone, this may be a read error. The chain joins TRBV29-1 to TRBJ2-1; 7 positions match TRBD1. Trimming at V came to 7 bases and at J to 2 bases, leaving 11 bases not matched to a gene. Germline-derived CDR1 and CDR2 are SQVTM and ANQGSEA. There are 15 residues in the CDR3. In DNA form, the CDR3 reads TGCAGCGCCCCGGTCCCGGACAGGACCTACAATGAGCAGTTCTTC. Its translation: CSAPVPDRTYNEQFF.

Comment on this clonotype: A single base separates this from a much larger clone, so it may be a read error. The chain employs TRBV7-9 and TRBJ2-5; TRBD1 matches at 10 bases. Trimming removed 7 bases from V and 5 bases from J; junction bases left unmatched: 10. The CDR3 loop spans 15 amino acids. Germline lookup yields CDR1 SEHNR and CDR2 FQNEAQ (reference sequence). CDR3: CASNRLTGGEETQYF. CDR3 nucleotides: TGTGCCAGCAACCGATTGACAGGGGGCGAGGAGACCCAGTACTTC.

Concerning this clonotype: This may be a read error, as it is one base from a much larger clone. The V call is TRBV29-1, the J call TRBJ1-2; no clear D. This CDR3 comprises 10 residues. Germline CDR1 is SQVTM and CDR2 is ANQGSEA. Deletions cut 8 bases from V and 5 bases from J, with 9 bases between. The DNA of the CDR3 is TGCAGCTTTGGTGATTATGGCTACACCTTC. It specifies CSFGDYGYTF.

In regard to this clonotype: At one end, the junction sequence differs from germline, possibly due to a read error. The chain couples TRBV4-1 to TRBJ1-2; D remains unclear. Germline-derived CDR1 and CDR2 are MGHRA and YSYEKL. The CDR3 covers 15 residues. The CDR3 is CASNQDSDPFYVYTF. In nucleotides, the CDR3 is TGCGCCAGCAACCAAGATTCGGACCCTTTCTATGTCTACACCTTC.

Concerning this clonotype: A read error may account for a junction end that differs from germline. The chain is built from TRBV5-1 and TRBJ2-1, with a tentative D call TRBD2 (6 bases). From germline, CDR1 is SGHRS and CDR2 YFSETQ. The CDR3 covers 16 residues. The CDR3 sequence: CASTHGLARIYNEQFF. CDR3 bases: TGTGCCAGCACCCACGGGCTAGCGCGCATCTACAATGAGCAGTTCTTC. Looking up the rest from reference TRBV5-1 and TRBJ2-1 gives the full variable domain: KAGVTQTPRYLIKTRGQQVTLSCSPISGHRSVSWYQQTPGQGLQFLFEYFSETQRNKGNFPGRFSGRQFSNSRSEMNVSTLELGDSALYLCASTHGLARIYNEQFFGPGTRLTVL.

As for this clonotype: Germline and junction disagree at one end, which may indicate a read error. The rearrangement joins TRBV6-2 or TRBV6-3 to TRBJ2-1; D is tentatively TRBD1 or TRBD2 (5 bases each). The CDR3 consists of 15 residues. Germline V lookup: CDR1 MNHEY, CDR2 SVGEGT. This CDR3 reads CARSYSMGVVDEQFF. CDR3 sequence (DNA): TGCGCCAGAAGTTACTCGATGGGGGTTGTTGATGAGCAGTTCTTC.

For this clonotype: One end of the junction does not line up with germline, which may come from a read error. The rearrangement links TRBV29-1 to TRBJ2-3, with D perhaps TRBD1 (5 bases). Germline V gene lookup returns CDR1 SQVTM and CDR2 ANQGSEA. This CDR3 spans 14 amino acids. CDR3 coding DNA: TGCAGCATTGCGGTAACAAGGAGCACAGGTACGCAGTATTTT. It yields the protein CSIAVTRSTGTQYF.